This TCR beta chain was obtained from a study of T cells after yellow fever vaccination. Trimming took 0 bases from V and 3 from J, leaving 5 bases between them. The germline CDR1 and CDR2 sequences are LGHNA and YSLEER. The CDR3 spans 13 residues. TCRdb processed the 5' RACE reads anew with MiXCR; each CDR3 protein has one entry. The sample comprises 450,000 to 600,000 distinct CDR3 sequences, less than 15% of which are singletons, and roughly an eighth rests with the top ten. The TCR sequence derives from a man aged 25 to 40 who received the YFV17D yellow fever vaccine. The input for sequencing was PBMCs, taken on the day of the yellow fever booster vaccination. The rearrangement uses TRBV4-3 and TRBJ2-5; D is unresolved. The CDR3, as DNA: TGCGCCAGCAGCCAAGACATGGAAGAGACCCAGTACTTC. Residues: CASSQDMEETQYF.